This T cell receptor (beta chain) came from a study of T cell responses to AZD1222 COVID-19 vaccine. Data came from immunoSEQ multiplex PCR; TCRdb stores just in-frame clones and leaves some out. The sample lists roughly 120,000 clones, roughly 89% occurring once. The source was peripheral blood, collected on day 0 of AZD1222 vaccination. This clonotype was sampled from an adult in good health.

The CDR3 sequence: CASSLAGKPEAFF. Here the CDR3 DNA reads TGTGCCAGCAGTTTAGCAGGGAAGCCTGAAGCTTTCTTT. The V call is TRBV12-3 or TRBV12-4, the J call TRBJ1-1; D is undetermined. The CDR3 loop spans 13 amino acids. V was shortened by 0 bases and J by 6 bases, with 8 bases between the two germline ends.